This T cell receptor beta chain came from a study of CD8 T cells in Susac syndrome. Whole-study results and caveats: When the CD4+ T cell repertoires of patients with Susac syndrome were examined, they did not show any clonal expansion.

Sequencing of TCR beta was undertaken in CD8+ and CD4+ T cells derived from blood. The CDR3 length is 12 residues. The junction had 6 bases not matched to a gene; V was cut back by 8 bases and J by 7 bases. Germline V lookup: CDR1 SNHLY, CDR2 FYNNEI. RNA, at about 0.45 to 1 ug, was reverse transcribed with random hexamers. By means of immunoSEQ multiplex PCR, TCR beta CDR3 spanning 54 Vbeta and 13 Jbeta underwent amplification. TCRdb re-called the immunoSEQ multiplex PCR reads with MiXCR, one entry per CDR3 protein. The sample includes some 110,000 distinct CDR3 sequences, roughly 95% seen only once; the top ten take 0.11% to 0.15%. A word on this clonotype: Its specificity is not known.

Material: CD4+ T cells from PBMCs. This clonotype originated in a human donor with Susac syndrome. The chain recombines TRBV2 with TRBJ1-2; 8 nucleotides align to TRBD1. The CDR3 coding sequence is TGTGCCAGCCATAAGGACAGGGCTGGCTACACCTTC. It specifies CASHKDRAGYTF.